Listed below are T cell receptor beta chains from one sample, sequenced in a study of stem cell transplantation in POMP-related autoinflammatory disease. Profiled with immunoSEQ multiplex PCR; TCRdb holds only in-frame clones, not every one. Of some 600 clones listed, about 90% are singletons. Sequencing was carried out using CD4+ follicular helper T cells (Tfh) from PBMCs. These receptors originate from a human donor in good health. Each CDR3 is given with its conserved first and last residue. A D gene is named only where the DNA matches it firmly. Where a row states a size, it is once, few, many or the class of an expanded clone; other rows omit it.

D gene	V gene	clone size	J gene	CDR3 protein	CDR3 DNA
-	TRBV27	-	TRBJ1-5	CASRERTGSNQPQHF	TGTGCCAGCAGGGAACGGACTGGAAGCAATCAGCCCCAGCATTTT
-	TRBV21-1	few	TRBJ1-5	CASSNDAPGKNQPQHF	TGTGCCAGCAGCAATGACGCTCCGGGCAAGAATCAGCCCCAGCATTTT
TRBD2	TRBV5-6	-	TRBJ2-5	CASSPISGGDQETQYF	TGTGCCAGCAGCCCCATTAGCGGGGGAGACCAAGAGACCCAGTACTTC
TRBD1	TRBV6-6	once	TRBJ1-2	CASSYQGQGYTF	TGTGCCAGCAGTTACCAGGGACAGGGCTACACCTTC
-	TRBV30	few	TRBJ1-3	CAWSPGPAIYF	TGTGCCTGGAGCCCGGGGCCAGCCATATATTTT
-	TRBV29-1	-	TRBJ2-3	CSVDLGISDTQYF	TGCAGCGTTGATCTCGGGATCTCAGATACGCAGTATTTT
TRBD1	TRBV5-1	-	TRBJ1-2	CASSLEGALYGYTF	TGCGCCAGCAGCTTGGAGGGGGCCCTCTATGGCTACACCTTC
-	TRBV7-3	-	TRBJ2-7	CASSLRPSSYEQYF	TGTGCCAGCAGCTTACGCCCGTCCTCCTACGAGCAGTACTTC
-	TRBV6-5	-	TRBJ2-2	CASRRDNRNTGELFF	TGTGCCAGCAGGAGGGACAACCGTAACACCGGGGAGCTGTTTTTT
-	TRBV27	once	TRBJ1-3	CASRPSDRGNTIYF	TGTGCCAGCAGACCCTCGGACAGAGGAAACACCATATATTTT
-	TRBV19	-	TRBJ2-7	CASSLRRSSYEQYF	TGTGCCAGTAGTCTCAGACGGAGCTCCTACGAGCAGTACTTC
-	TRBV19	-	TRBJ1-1	CASSSGRRVNTEAFF	TGTGCCAGTAGTTCCGGACGACGGGTGAACACTGAAGCTTTCTTT
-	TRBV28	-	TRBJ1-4	CASSLPPDKLFF	TGTGCCAGCAGTTTGCCGCCGGACAAACTGTTTTTT
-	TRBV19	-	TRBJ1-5	CASSGSSGRLQPQHF	TGTGCCAGTAGTGGGTCGTCGGGTAGGCTGCAGCCCCAGCATTTT
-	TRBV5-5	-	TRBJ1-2	CASTLGRESYGYTF	TGTGCCAGCACCCTGGGCAGGGAGTCCTATGGCTACACCTTC
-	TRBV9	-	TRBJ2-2	CASKGGGASTGELFF	TGTGCCAGCAAGGGAGGGGGCGCGTCCACCGGGGAGCTGTTTTTT
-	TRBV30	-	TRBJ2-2	CAWSVGNTGELFF	TGTGCCTGGAGTGTGGGAAACACCGGGGAGCTGTTTTTT
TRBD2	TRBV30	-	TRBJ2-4	CAWMRAGVSAKNIQYF	TGTGCCTGGATGCGGGCGGGGGTGTCAGCCAAAAACATTCAGTACTTC
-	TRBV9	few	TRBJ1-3	CASSVTGLDAGNTIYF	TGTGCCAGCAGCGTAACAGGGTTGGACGCTGGAAACACCATATATTTT
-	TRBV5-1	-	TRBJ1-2	CASSLTEGLNYGYTF	TGCGCCAGCAGCCTCACAGAAGGATTGAACTATGGCTACACCTTC
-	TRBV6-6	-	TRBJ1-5	CASSYSTAGEQPQHF	TGTGCCAGCAGTTACTCGACGGCAGGGGAGCAGCCCCAGCATTTT
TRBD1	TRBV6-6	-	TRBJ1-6	CASRAPGTGNSPLHF	TGTGCCAGCAGGGCCCCCGGGACAGGAAATTCACCCCTCCACTTT